The next 19 T cell receptor beta chains were all read from a single sample in a study of control samples from healthy donors and cancer patients (dated by TCRdb to 2018 to 2020). The library was built by means of the immunoSEQ multiplex PCR assay. The source is immuneACCESS, and TCRdb retained only in-frame sequences with V and J called. Part of the clones is not carried over; for the studies checked, unresolved V genes explain less than half of this, and the remainder is unexplained. The sample's table covers some 180,000 clones. The biggest ten clones account for 2.2% of the sample. The specimen was blood. The receptors were gathered from a woman aged 25-40 years in good health.

The chain recombines TRBV5-4 with TRBJ1-1, with D perhaps matching TRBD1 (6 bases). CDR3 size: 14 residues. CDR1 is SGHNT, CDR2 YYREEE, per germline (reference sequence). The V gene lost 4 bases and the J gene lost 4 bases, with 14 bases spanning the gap. This chain's CDR3 is CASSLSGGATEAFF. CDR3 DNA sequence: TGTGCCAGCAGCCTGAGTGGGGGGGCCACTGAAGCTTTCTTT.

V usage is TRBV5-8 and J usage is TRBJ2-7; possibly TRBD2 for D (6 bases). The CDR3 covers 14 residues. From germline, CDR1 is SGHTS and CDR2 YDEGEE. V dropped 6 bases and J dropped 7 bases, with 20 bases sitting between them. CDR3 amino acids: CASNRGLNPGEQYF. The CDR3 DNA is TGTGCCAGCAATAGGGGACTCAACCCGGGGGAGCAGTACTTC.

The V call is TRBV5-4, the J call TRBJ1-6, with D possibly TRBD1 on 5 matching bases. The CDR3 totals 16 residues. V dropped 4 bases and J dropped 2 bases, with 13 bases sitting between them. Germline V gene sequence: CDR1 SGHNT, CDR2 YYREEE (reference sequence). CDR3 nucleotides: TGTGCCAGCAGCGACGGCAGGGCTCCCTATAATTCACCCCTCCACTTT. Translating it yields CASSDGRAPYNSPLHF.

This chain connects TRBV5-1 to TRBJ2-2; D gene unclear. The CDR3 length is 13 residues. V lost 4 bases and J lost 5, with 9 bases in between. Germline assignment: CDR1 SGHRS and CDR2 YFSETQ. CDR3 amino acids: CASSAGVTGELFF. DNA of the CDR3: TGCGCCAGCAGCGCTGGAGTGACCGGGGAGCTGTTTTTT.

The V and J genes are TRBV5-1 and TRBJ1-1, with 8 nucleotides matching TRBD1. CDR1 is SGHRS and CDR2 is YFSETQ in the germline V gene. The V and J ends lost 7 bases and 1 base, in that order; junction bases with no gene match: 6. This CDR3 has 14 amino acids. The CDR3 bases are TGCGCCAGCTGTCCAGGGGGCCCGAACACTGAAGCTTTCTTT. The encoded protein is CASCPGGPNTEAFF.

This sequence joins TRBV28 and TRBJ2-3, with D tentatively TRBD2 (6 bases). Between the trimmed V and J ends, which lost 6 bases and 2 bases, there was a span of 9 bases. This CDR3 spans 13 amino acids. Per germline, CDR1 MDHEN and CDR2 SYDVKM. This CDR3 is CASSGLPTDTQYF. The CDR3 DNA reads as TGTGCCAGCAGCGGACTACCCACAGATACGCAGTATTTT. Full variable domain (outside the CDR3, taken from reference TRBV28 and TRBJ2-3): DVKVTQSSRYLVKRTGEKVFLECVQDMDHENMFWYRQDPGLGLRLIYFSYDVKMKEKGDIPEGYSVSREKKERFSLILESASTNQTSMYLCASSGLPTDTQYFGPGTRLTVL.

To note about this clone: At one end, the junction sequence differs from germline, possibly due to a read error. This chain joins TRBV11-2 and TRBJ2-7; D is unclear. Germline CDR1 and CDR2: SGHAT and FQNNGV. The CDR3 length is 15 residues. This CDR3 reads CAGSQGSRGSYEQYF. The CDR3, as DNA: TGTGCCGGCAGCCAAGGGTCTCGCGGCTCCTACGAGCAGTACTTC.

This chain links TRBV6-5 with TRBJ2-7; 12 positions agree with TRBD1. Unmatched junction bases numbered 6, after V lost 6 bases and J lost 6 bases. Germline CDR1 MNHEY, CDR2 SVGAGI. This CDR3 spans 14 amino acids. DNA of the CDR3: TGTGCCAGCAGGGGGGACAGGGGGCCCGCCGAGCAGTACTTC. Translation gives CASRGDRGPAEQYF.

V and J are TRBV5-6 and TRBJ1-3, with D unclear. V was trimmed by 4 bases and J by 2 bases, leaving 1 base between them. The germline V gene encodes CDR1 SGHDT and CDR2 YYEEEE. CDR3 size: 11 residues. As DNA, the CDR3 is TGTGCCAGCAGCACTGGAAACACCATATATTTT. This codes for CASSTGNTIYF.

The CDR3 region has the DNA TGTGCCAGTAGTCCCGCTTGGACAGGAGGCTTCTATGGCTACACCTTC. This translates into CASSPAWTGGFYGYTF. V gene TRBV19 combines with J gene TRBJ1-2; 7 bases fit TRBD1. The CDR3 spans 16 residues. Germline V lookup: CDR1 LNHDA, CDR2 SQIVND (reference sequence). Losses at the gene ends were 5 bases for V and 4 bases for J; bases not matched to a gene: 13.

The chain carries TRBV5-1 and TRBJ1-2; no firm D call. The CDR3 has 16 residues. Germline CDR1 reads SGHRS; CDR2 reads YFSETQ. The V and J ends lost 0 bases and 4 bases respectively, with 16 bases between them. The CDR3 loop reads CASSLEGVGSSYGYTF. CDR3 nucleotide sequence: TGCGCCAGCAGCTTGGAGGGCGTAGGGTCGAGCTATGGCTACACCTTC.

This chain uses TRBV19 with TRBJ1-5; 8 nucleotides agree with TRBD1. This CDR3 is 16 amino acids long. Germline V gene lookup returns CDR1 LNHDA and CDR2 SQIVND (reference sequence). V dropped 4 bases and J dropped 7; count of bases not matched to a gene: 12. The CDR3 coding sequence is TGTGCCAGTAGTAAAGGGACAGGCCGGAACGGGCAGCCCCAGCATTTT. It specifies CASSKGTGRNGQPQHF.

The chain uses TRBV5-4 and TRBJ1-2; a weak D match, TRBD1 (6 bases). The CDR3 runs 16 residues. Germline V gene data show CDR1 as SGHNT and CDR2 as YYREEE (reference sequence). Trimming pared 3 bases from V and 4 bases from J, leaving 19 bases between. For the CDR3, the DNA is TGTGCCAGCAGCTCTCCACTCATAAGACAGGTCTATGGCTACACCTTC. As protein: CASSSPLIRQVYGYTF.

The chain links TRBV10-3 to TRBJ2-4; 10 bases map to TRBD1. The V and J ends lost 10 bases and 7 bases, in that order; junction bases with no gene match: 10. The CDR3 has 14 amino acids. CDR1 is ENHRY, CDR2 SYGVKD, per germline. This chain's CDR3 is CATGTGTGVNIQYF. Written as DNA, the CDR3 is TGTGCCACAGGAACCGGGACAGGGGTGAACATTCAGTACTTC.

This chain connects TRBV7-2 to TRBJ2-7; TRBD2 matches 10 bases. Looked up from germline, CDR1 is SGHTA and CDR2 is FQGNSA. The CDR3 length is 13 residues. After removal of 9 bases from V and 5 bases from J, the junction contained 7 bases not matched to a gene. The CDR3 nucleotides read TGTGCCAGAGAAAAGCGGGGGGGAAACGAGCAGTACTTC. It is translated as CAREKRGGNEQYF.

The chain joins TRBV6-5 to TRBJ1-5; D is ambiguous. The CDR3 consists of 14 residues. Germline CDR1 and CDR2: MNHEY and SVGAGI. V shed 0 bases and J shed 4 bases, with 7 bases lying between them. CDR3 amino acids: CASSYSRRNQPQHF. The CDR3 coding sequence is TGTGCCAGCAGTTACTCGAGAAGAAATCAGCCCCAGCATTTT.

The chain joins TRBV27 to TRBJ1-1; D call uncertain. CDR1 and CDR2 from the germline V gene are MNHEY and SMNVEV (reference sequence). There are 13 residues in the CDR3. The V end was cut by 10 bases, the J end by 0 bases, with 12 bases between. The CDR3 region is CATGRRMNTEAFF. The CDR3, as DNA: TGTGCCACCGGACGGCGGATGAACACTGAAGCTTTCTTT.

The gene calls are TRBV6-4 and TRBJ1-3, with TRBD1 matching 10 bases. V lost 6 bases to trimming and J lost 1 base; unmatched junction nucleotides: 6. The CDR3 spans 16 residues. Germline V gene lookup returns CDR1 MRHNA and CDR2 SNTAGT. The CDR3 spells CASSLPGQGSGNTIYF. The CDR3 DNA sequence: TGTGCCAGCAGCCTACCGGGACAGGGGTCTGGAAACACCATATATTTT.

The rearrangement uses TRBV5-1 and TRBJ1-3; D is unresolved. In germline, CDR1 is SGHRS, CDR2 YFSETQ. This CDR3 comprises 13 residues. V was shortened by 5 bases and J by 3 bases, with 9 bases between the two germline ends. The CDR3 sequence: CASRQESGNTIYF. CDR3 in DNA: TGCGCCAGCAGGCAAGAAAGTGGAAACACCATATATTTT.